This TCR beta chain emerged from a study of CXCR3-negative and CXCR3-positive naive CD8 T cells. Libraries of TRB cDNA were made by 5' RACE and carried UMIs. TCRdb re-called the 5' RACE reads and catalogs CDR3 proteins one per entry, DNA excluded. The specimen's table records 150,000 to 170,000 distinct CDR3 sequences. Study-wide points: Naive cells positive for CXCR3 carried more hydrophobic TRB CDR3s than CXCR3-negative ones.

A note on this clonotype: Its antigen is as yet unknown.

The CDR3 is made up of 14 amino acids. CDR1 SGHNT and CDR2 YENEEA come from the germline V gene. The sequence came from a human donor in good health. Some clones in this sample may be carry-over from other donors' samples. V usage is TRBV11-3 and J usage is TRBJ2-1; TCRdb indicates TRBD1, and absent DNA this call remains unverified. The sequencing input was naive CXCR3+ CD8+ T cells from blood. Subset reported: CD45RO-CCR7+CD27+CD95- naive CD8+ T cells expressing CXCR3 (TNR3+). The CDR3 region is CASSSGQGDDEQFF. Together with reference TRBV11-3 and TRBJ2-1, the CDR3 gives the full variable domain: EAGVVQSPRYKIIEKKQPVAFWCNPISGHNTLYWYLQNLGQGPELLIRYENEEAVDDSQLPKDRFSAERLKGVDSTLKIQPAELGDSAVYLCASSSGQGDDEQFFGPGTRLTVL.